The rows below give T cell receptor beta chains drawn from one sample of a study of T cell responses to AZD1222 COVID-19 vaccine. Produced via immunoSEQ multiplex PCR; TCRdb's table is partial and in-frame only. The sample holds about 85,000 clones; roughly 88% are singletons and the top ten take less than 20%. Sequenced material: peripheral blood, taken on day 0 of AZD1222 vaccination. All receptors derive from an adult in good health. CDR3s include the opening cysteine and the closing phenylalanine or tryptophan. The order of the fields is V gene, D gene, J gene, clone size, CDR3 DNA, CDR3 protein. A D gene is named only where the DNA matches it firmly. Clone size is not always given. Where it is, it says once, few, many or a class for expanded clones.

TRBV2	TRBD2	TRBJ2-7	-	TGTGCCAGCAGCGGACTAGGACACGAGCAGTACTTC	CASSGLGHEQYF
TRBV3-1/TRBV3-2	-	TRBJ2-3	-	TGTGCCAGCAGCCAAGATGCAGGGCCTAGCACAGATACGCAGTATTTT	CASSQDAGPSTDTQYF
TRBV19	-	TRBJ1-3	-	TGTGCCAGTAGTTCCTCAGTCAACTCTGGAAACACCATATATTTT	CASSSSVNSGNTIYF
TRBV19	TRBD2	TRBJ2-1	-	TGTGCCAGTAGTATCAGGGCTAGCGGGAGCGCTACCTACAATGAGCAGTTCTTC	CASSIRASGSATYNEQFF
TRBV18	TRBD1	TRBJ1-4	-	TGTGCCAGCTCACCCTTGCCGGGAGGCTCCGGGACAGGGGGTGAACTGTTTTTT	CASSPLPGGSGTGGELFF
TRBV15	-	TRBJ2-5	-	TGTGCCACCAGCAGAGATCCGAGTTACCAAGAGACCCAGTACTTC	CATSRDPSYQETQYF
TRBV18	TRBD1	TRBJ1-6	-	TGTGCCAGCTCACCGCAGGGACAGGGGGGTTCACCCCTCCACTTT	CASSPQGQGGSPLHF
TRBV6-5	-	TRBJ2-7	once	TGTGCCAGCAGGCGCTCTAGCGTTAGGCCCTACGAGCAGTACTTC	CASRRSSVRPYEQYF
TRBV18	-	TRBJ1-4	-	TGTGCCAGCTCACCGGGAGGGCCCGGAGAAAAACTGTTTTTT	CASSPGGPGEKLFF
TRBV18	-	TRBJ1-4	-	TGTGCCAGCTCAAGGGGGAATGAAAAACTGTTTTTT	CASSRGNEKLFF
TRBV10-1	-	TRBJ2-2	-	TGCGCCAGCAGATCCGGGAGTAGCACCGGGGAGCTGTTTTTT	CASRSGSSTGELFF
TRBV19	-	TRBJ1-5	-	TGTGCCAGTAGCCACAGGGAATTCACAGGGTTTTTACGGCCCCAGCATTTT	CASSHREFTGFLRPQHF
TRBV20-1	-	TRBJ2-7	-	TGCAGTGCTAGATACTACGAGCAGTACTTC	CSARYYEQYF
TRBV6-1	-	TRBJ2-7	-	TGTGCCAGCAGTGAAATCTTGGGGTACGAGCAGTACTTC	CASSEILGYEQYF
TRBV4-1	-	TRBJ1-4	-	TGCGCCAGCAGCCCGGGACTGACAACTAATGAAAAACTGTTTTTT	CASSPGLTTNEKLFF
TRBV14	-	TRBJ1-2	-	TGTGCCAGCAGCCAACAGGGATATGGCTACACCTTC	CASSQQGYGYTF